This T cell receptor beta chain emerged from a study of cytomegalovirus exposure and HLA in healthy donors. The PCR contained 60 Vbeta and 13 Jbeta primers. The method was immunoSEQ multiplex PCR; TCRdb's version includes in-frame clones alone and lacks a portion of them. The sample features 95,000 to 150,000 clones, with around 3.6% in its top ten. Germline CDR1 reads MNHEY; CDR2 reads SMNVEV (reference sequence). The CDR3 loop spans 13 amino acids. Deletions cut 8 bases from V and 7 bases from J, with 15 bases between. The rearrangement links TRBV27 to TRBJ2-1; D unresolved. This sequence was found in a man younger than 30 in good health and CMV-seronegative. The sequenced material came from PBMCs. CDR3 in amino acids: CASGPHGRNEQFF. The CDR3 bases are TGTGCCAGCGGTCCGCACGGTCGGAATGAGCAGTTCTTC.